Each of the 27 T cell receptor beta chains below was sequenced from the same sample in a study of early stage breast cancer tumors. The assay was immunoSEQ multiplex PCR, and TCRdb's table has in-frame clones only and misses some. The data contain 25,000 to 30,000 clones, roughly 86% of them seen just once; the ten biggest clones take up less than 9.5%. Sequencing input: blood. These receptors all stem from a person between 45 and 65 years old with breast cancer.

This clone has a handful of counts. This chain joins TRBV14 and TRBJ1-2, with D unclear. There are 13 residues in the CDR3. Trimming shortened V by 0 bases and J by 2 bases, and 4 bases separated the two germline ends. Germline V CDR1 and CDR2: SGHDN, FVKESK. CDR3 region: CASSQDRNYGYTF. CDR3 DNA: TGTGCCAGCAGCCAAGACAGAAACTATGGCTACACCTTC.

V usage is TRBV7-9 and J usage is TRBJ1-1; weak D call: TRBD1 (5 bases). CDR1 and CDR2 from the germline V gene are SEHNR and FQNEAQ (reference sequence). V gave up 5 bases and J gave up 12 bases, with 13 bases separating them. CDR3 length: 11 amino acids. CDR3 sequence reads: CASSLFGATFF. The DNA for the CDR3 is TGTGCCAGCAGCCTCTTTGGGGCTACTTTCTTT.

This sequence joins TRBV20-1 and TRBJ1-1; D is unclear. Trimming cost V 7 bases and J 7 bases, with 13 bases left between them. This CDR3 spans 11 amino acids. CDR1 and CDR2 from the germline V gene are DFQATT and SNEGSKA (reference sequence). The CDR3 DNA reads TGCAGTGTCAGAAGACGGGATGAAGCTTTCTTT. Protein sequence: CSVRRRDEAFF.

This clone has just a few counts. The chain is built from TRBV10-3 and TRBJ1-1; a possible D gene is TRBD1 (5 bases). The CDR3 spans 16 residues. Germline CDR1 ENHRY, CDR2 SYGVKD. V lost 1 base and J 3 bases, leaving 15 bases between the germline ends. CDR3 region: CAISEFSLGAYTEAFF. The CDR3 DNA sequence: TGTGCCATCAGTGAGTTTAGTTTAGGGGCCTACACTGAAGCTTTCTTT.

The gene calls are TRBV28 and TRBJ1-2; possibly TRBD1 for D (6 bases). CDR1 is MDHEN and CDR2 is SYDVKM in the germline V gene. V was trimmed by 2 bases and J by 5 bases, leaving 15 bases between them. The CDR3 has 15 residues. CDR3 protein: CASSLIGQGYYGYTF. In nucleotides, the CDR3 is TGTGCCAGCAGTTTAATAGGGCAGGGGTATTATGGCTACACCTTC.

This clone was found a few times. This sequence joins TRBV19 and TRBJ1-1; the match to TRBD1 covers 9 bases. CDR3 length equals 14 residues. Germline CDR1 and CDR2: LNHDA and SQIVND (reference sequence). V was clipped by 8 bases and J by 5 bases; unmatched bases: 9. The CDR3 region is CASSTSGTGTEAFF. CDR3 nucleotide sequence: TGTGCCAGTTCGACCTCCGGGACAGGGACTGAAGCTTTCTTT.

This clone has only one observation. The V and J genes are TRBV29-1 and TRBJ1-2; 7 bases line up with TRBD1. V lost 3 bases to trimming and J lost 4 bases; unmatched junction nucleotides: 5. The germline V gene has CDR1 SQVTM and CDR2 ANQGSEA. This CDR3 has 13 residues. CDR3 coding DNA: TGCAGCGTTGATCAGGGGGGGACCTATGGCTACACCTTC. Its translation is CSVDQGGTYGYTF. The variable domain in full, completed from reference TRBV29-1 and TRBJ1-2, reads SAVISQKPSRDICQRGTSLTIQCQVDSQVTMMFWYRQQPGQSLTLIATANQGSEATYESGFVIDKFPISRPNLTFSTLTVSNMSPEDSSIYLCSVDQGGTYGYTFGSGTRLTVV.

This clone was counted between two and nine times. CDR3 coding DNA: TGTGCCACCAGCAGAAGCGGGAGCGGTGAGCAGTTCTTC. Protein: CATSRSGSGEQFF. V is TRBV15 and J is TRBJ2-1, with 8 bases that match TRBD2. Germline CDR1 and CDR2: LNHNV and YYDKDF (reference sequence). This CDR3 is built from 13 residues. The V gene end was trimmed by 2 bases and the J gene end by 9 bases; junction bases not matched to a gene: 3.

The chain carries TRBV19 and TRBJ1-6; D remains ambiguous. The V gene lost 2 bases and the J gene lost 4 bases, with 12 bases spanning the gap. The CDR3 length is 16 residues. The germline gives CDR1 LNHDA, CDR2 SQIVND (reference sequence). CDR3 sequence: CASSIFSADYNSPLHF. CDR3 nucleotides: TGTGCCAGTAGTATATTTAGCGCCGATTATAATTCACCCCTCCACTTT.

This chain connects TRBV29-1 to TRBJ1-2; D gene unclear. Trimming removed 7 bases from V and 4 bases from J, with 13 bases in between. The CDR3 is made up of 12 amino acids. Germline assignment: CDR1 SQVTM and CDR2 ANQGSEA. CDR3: CSAARAGYGYTF. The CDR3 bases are TGCAGCGCCGCGAGGGCCGGCTATGGCTACACCTTC.

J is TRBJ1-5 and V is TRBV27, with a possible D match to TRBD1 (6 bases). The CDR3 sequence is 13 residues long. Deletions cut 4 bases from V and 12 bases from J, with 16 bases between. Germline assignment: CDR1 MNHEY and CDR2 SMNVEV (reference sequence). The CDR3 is CASSYNAQGGQHF. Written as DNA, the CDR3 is TGTGCCAGCAGTTATAATGCACAAGGGGGCCAGCATTTT.

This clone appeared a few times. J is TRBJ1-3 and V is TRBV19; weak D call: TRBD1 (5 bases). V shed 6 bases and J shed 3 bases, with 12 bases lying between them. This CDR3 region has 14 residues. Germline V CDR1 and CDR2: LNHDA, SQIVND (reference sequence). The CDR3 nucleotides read TGTGCCAGTAGCCCTGAGGGGCATGGAAACACCATATATTTT. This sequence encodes CASSPEGHGNTIYF.

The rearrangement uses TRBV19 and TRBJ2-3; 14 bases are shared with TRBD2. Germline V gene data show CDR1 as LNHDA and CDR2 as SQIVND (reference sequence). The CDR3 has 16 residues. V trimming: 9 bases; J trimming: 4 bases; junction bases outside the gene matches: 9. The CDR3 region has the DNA TGTGCCAGCTCCGGGACTAGCGGGAGTACCGCAGATACGCAGTATTTT. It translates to CASSGTSGSTADTQYF.

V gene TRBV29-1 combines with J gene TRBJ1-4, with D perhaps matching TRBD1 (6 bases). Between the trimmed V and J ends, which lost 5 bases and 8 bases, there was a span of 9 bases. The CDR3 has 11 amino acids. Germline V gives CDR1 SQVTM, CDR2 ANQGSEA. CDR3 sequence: CSVYRDEKLFF. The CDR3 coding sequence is TGCAGCGTTTACAGGGACGAAAAACTGTTTTTT.

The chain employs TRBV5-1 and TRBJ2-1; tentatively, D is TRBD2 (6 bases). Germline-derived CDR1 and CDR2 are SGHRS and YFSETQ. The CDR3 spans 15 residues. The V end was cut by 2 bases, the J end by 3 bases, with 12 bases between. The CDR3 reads CASSFGGTIYNEQFF. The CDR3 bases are TGCGCCAGCAGCTTTGGAGGGACGATCTACAATGAGCAGTTCTTC.

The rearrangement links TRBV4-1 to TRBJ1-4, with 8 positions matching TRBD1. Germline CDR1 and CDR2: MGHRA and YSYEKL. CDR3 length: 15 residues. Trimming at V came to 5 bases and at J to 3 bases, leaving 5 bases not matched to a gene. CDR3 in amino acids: CASSVRQGSNEKLFF. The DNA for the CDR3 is TGCGCCAGCAGCGTACGACAGGGGTCTAATGAAAAACTGTTTTTT.

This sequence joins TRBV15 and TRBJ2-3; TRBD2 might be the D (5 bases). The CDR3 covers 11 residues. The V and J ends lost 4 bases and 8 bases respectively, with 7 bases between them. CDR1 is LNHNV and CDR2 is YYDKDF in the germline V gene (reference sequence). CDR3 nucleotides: TGTGCCACCAGCATAGCGAGTACGCAGTATTTT. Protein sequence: CATSIASTQYF.

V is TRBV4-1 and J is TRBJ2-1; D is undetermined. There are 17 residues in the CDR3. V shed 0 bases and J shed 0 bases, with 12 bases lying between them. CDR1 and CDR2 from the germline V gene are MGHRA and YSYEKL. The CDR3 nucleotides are TGCGCCAGCAGCCAAGAGGTTCACAGTAGCTCCTACAATGAGCAGTTCTTC. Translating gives CASSQEVHSSSYNEQFF.

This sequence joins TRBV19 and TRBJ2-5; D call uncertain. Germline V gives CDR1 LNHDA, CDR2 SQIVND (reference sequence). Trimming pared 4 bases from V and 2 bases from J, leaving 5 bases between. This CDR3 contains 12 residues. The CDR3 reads CASSTIQETQYF. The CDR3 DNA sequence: TGTGCCAGTAGTACCATACAAGAGACCCAGTACTTC.

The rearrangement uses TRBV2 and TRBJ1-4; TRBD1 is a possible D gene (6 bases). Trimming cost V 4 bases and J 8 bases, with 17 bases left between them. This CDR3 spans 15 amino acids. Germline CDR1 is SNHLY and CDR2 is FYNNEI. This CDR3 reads CASSVPQGGEEKLFF. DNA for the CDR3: TGTGCCAGCAGTGTACCACAGGGAGGAGAAGAAAAACTGTTTTTT.

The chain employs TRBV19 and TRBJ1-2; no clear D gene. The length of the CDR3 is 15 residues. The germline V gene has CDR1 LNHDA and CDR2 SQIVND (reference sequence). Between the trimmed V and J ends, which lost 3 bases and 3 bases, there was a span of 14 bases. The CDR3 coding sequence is TGTGCCAGTAGTATTGACAAGCAGACATACTATGGCTACACCTTC. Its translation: CASSIDKQTYYGYTF.

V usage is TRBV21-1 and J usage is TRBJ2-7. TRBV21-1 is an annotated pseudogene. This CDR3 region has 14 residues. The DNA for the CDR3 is TGTGCCTCCCAGGGGGGGAGGGGGCGCGACGAGCAGTACTTC. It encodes CASQGGRGRDEQYF.

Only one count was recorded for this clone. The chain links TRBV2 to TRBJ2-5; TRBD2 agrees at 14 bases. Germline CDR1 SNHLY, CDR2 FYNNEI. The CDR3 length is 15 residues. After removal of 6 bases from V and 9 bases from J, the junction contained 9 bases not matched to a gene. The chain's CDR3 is CASRDGTSGGRAQYF. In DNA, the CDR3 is TGTGCCAGCAGGGACGGGACTAGCGGGGGACGGGCCCAGTACTTC.

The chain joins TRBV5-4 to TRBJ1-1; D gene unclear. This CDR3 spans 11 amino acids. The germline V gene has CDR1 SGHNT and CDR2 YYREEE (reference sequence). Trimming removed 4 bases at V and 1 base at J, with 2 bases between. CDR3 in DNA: TGTGCCAGCAGCCAGAACACTGAAGCTTTCTTT. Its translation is CASSQNTEAFF.

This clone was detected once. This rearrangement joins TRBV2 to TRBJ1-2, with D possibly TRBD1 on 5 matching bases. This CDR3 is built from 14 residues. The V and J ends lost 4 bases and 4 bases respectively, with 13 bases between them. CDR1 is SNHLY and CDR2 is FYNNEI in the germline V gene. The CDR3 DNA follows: TGTGCCAGCAGTGGTGGGGGGATAGTCTATGGCTACACCTTC. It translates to CASSGGGIVYGYTF.

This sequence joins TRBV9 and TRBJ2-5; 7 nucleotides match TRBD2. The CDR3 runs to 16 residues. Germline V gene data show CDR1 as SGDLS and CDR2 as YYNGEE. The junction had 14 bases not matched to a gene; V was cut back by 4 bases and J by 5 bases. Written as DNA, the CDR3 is TGTGCCAGCAGCACAAGTGGGACTACCCGGCGGGAGACCCAGTACTTC. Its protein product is CASSTSGTTRRETQYF.

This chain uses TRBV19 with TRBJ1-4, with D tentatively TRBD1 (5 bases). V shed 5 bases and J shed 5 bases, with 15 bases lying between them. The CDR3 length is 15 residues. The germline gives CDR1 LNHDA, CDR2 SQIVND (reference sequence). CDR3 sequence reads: CASSLTGTNNEKLFF. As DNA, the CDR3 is TGTGCCAGTAGTTTGACCGGGACTAACAATGAAAAACTGTTTTTT.